This is a list of T cell receptor beta chains from one sample in a study of T-cell reconstitution after alpha-beta-depleted transplantation in children. TCRdb called the PCR reads again in MiXCR, with one record for every CDR3 protein. Among about 540,000 distinct CDR3 sequences, more than 20% were seen once, and the ten largest hold about 35%. Here the sequenced sample was PBMCs, taken before TCRalphabeta/CD19-depleted stem cell transplant. The receptors originated from a boy under two years old with Wiskott-Aldrich syndrome, due to receive a stem cell transplant. The CDR3 runs from the conserved cysteine through the conserved F or W. The D gene is left open where the match is weak. Some rows have no size entry. The others give once, few or many, or a class for an expanded clone.

v_gene,abundance,j_gene,d_gene,CDR3nt,CDR3aa
TRBV2,-,TRBJ2-7,TRBD1,TGTGCCAGCAGTGAGGACAGGGGGCGCCCCGAGCAGTACTTC,CASSEDRGRPEQYF
TRBV7-6,-,TRBJ1-5,TRBD1,TGTGCCAGCAGCTTAGAAGGGGGCATAGATCAGCCCCAGCATTTT,CASSLEGGIDQPQHF
TRBV15,few,TRBJ2-1,-,TGTGCCACCAGCAGAGACTCCAGGGGGGGCGATGAGCAGTTCTTC,CATSRDSRGGDEQFF
TRBV12-3/TRBV12-4,-,TRBJ2-3,-,TGTGCCATTACGGGGTTGGGGACAGATACGCAGTATTTT,CAITGLGTDTQYF
TRBV29-1,-,TRBJ2-7,TRBD1,TGCAGCGTTGGTTCGGGACAGGGGGTCTACGAGCAGTACTTC,CSVGSGQGVYEQYF
TRBV20-1,-,TRBJ2-5,-,TGCAGTGCTCCACCATCTGGCGTGTCGGAGACCCAGTACTTC,CSAPPSGVSETQYF
TRBV25-1,few,TRBJ2-1,TRBD2,TGTGCCAGCAGTCTAGCGGGAGGACTCTGGAATGAGCAGTTCTTC,CASSLAGGLWNEQFF
TRBV10-3,few,TRBJ2-7,TRBD2,TGTGCCATCAAACCGACTAGCGGGGACTCCTACGAGCAGTACTTC,CAIKPTSGDSYEQYF
TRBV7-8,-,TRBJ2-1,TRBD2,TGTGCCAGCAGCTTAGTGGGACTAGCGGGAGGAATTGAGCAGTTCTTC,CASSLVGLAGGIEQFF
TRBV20-1,-,TRBJ1-2,-,TGCAGTGCTATTGTGACAGTGGACTATGGCTACACCTTC,CSAIVTVDYGYTF
TRBV6-1,few,TRBJ2-6,TRBD1,TGTGCCAGCAGGCCCCAGGGGGCTGGGGCCAACGTCCTGACTTTC,CASRPQGAGANVLTF
TRBV11-3,few,TRBJ2-2,-,TGTGCCAGCAGCTTAGACAGGGCGGACACCGGGGAGCTGTTTTTT,CASSLDRADTGELFF
TRBV5-1,few,TRBJ2-2,TRBD1,TGCGCCAGCACTGACAGGGCCGCGAACACCGGGGAGCTGTTTTTT,CASTDRAANTGELFF
TRBV5-1,-,TRBJ1-1,-,TGCGCCAGCAGGAGGACAGAGTACACTGAAGCTTTCTTT,CASRRTEYTEAFF
TRBV12-3/TRBV12-4,-,TRBJ2-7,-,TGTGCCAGCAGTTTTTGGGGGGCGGGGAGTGAGCAGTACTTC,CASSFWGAGSEQYF
TRBV4-2,-,TRBJ1-1,-,TGTGCCAGCAGCCAAGGTGGCGGGACTAAGGCTTTCTTT,CASSQGGGTKAFF
TRBV27,few,TRBJ2-3,TRBD2,TGTGCCAGCAGTCTTAGAGGACTAGCGGGAGTTATGGGTGCAGATACGCAGTATTTT,CASSLRGLAGVMGADTQYF
TRBV5-1,-,TRBJ1-6,-,TGCGCCAGCAGCTCCCAGCCTAATTCACCCCTCCACTTT,CASSSQPNSPLHF
TRBV28,-,TRBJ2-1,-,TGTGCCACCCGTAGCTCCTACAATGAGCAGTTCTTC,CATRSSYNEQFF
TRBV10-3,-,TRBJ2-1,TRBD2,TGTGCCATCAGTGAGCGGGAGGGCCTTGGACAGTTCTTC,CAISEREGLGQFF
TRBV29-1,few,TRBJ2-1,-,TGCAGCCCCACGCGGGGCGATGAGCAGTTCTTC,CSPTRGDEQFF
TRBV12-3/TRBV12-4,-,TRBJ2-2,-,TGTGCCAGCAGTTTCGAGGGCGGGGAGCTGTTTTTT,CASSFEGGELFF
TRBV7-9,-,TRBJ1-4,TRBD1,TGTGCCAGCAGCTTAGTTCCACAGGGGGCGGTTGAAAAACTGTTTTTT,CASSLVPQGAVEKLFF
TRBV6-1,-,TRBJ1-5,-,TGTGCCAGCAGCCCCCTACCCAATCAGCCCCAGCATTTT,CASSPLPNQPQHF
TRBV20-1,many,TRBJ1-1,-,TGCAGTGCTAGTAATCGGGGTTGGTCTGCTTTCTTT,CSASNRGWSAFF
TRBV6-1,few,TRBJ2-3,TRBD2,TGTGCCAGCACTCAGGGAGGGTCGGAATATAGGCAGTATTTT,CASTQGGSEYRQYF
TRBV15,-,TRBJ2-5,-,TGTGCCACCAGCAGAGCGACAGGTTCGGGGGAGACCCAGTACTTC,CATSRATGSGETQYF
TRBV5-5,-,TRBJ1-2,TRBD1,TGTGCCAGCAGCCCGCAAACAGGGGGAACTTTCGGCTACACCTTC,CASSPQTGGTFGYTF
TRBV4-1,-,TRBJ2-7,-,TGCGCCAGCAGCCAAGGGGCTGAGTCCTACGAGCAGTACTTC,CASSQGAESYEQYF
TRBV18,few,TRBJ1-2,-,TGTGCCAGCTCACCATTGAGCCCCAAATTGGATGGCTACACCTTC,CASSPLSPKLDGYTF
TRBV5-1,few,TRBJ2-3,-,TGCGCCAGCAGCTTGGCCCCCCGGAATACGCAGTATTTT,CASSLAPRNTQYF
TRBV30,few,TRBJ2-5,-,TGTGCCTGGAGTAGCTTTTTACCCGAAGAGACCCAGTACTTC,CAWSSFLPEETQYF
TRBV2,-,TRBJ2-3,-,TGTGCCAGCAGCGACGGGGCACAGATCACAGATACGCAGTATTTT,CASSDGAQITDTQYF
TRBV5-1,-,TRBJ2-3,-,TGCGCCAGCAGCTTGAGCGAAAGCACAGATACGCAGTATTTT,CASSLSESTDTQYF
TRBV10-2,-,TRBJ2-7,TRBD1,TGCGCCACCCACTCGGGGGGACAGGGGTTCTACGAGCAGTACTTC,CATHSGGQGFYEQYF
TRBV5-1,-,TRBJ1-2,-,TGCGCCAGCAGCTTGGCCAGGGAAGGCTACACCTTC,CASSLAREGYTF
TRBV6-5,-,TRBJ1-2,-,TGTGCCAGCAGTTACTCGACCCCCGGGAACTATGGCTACACCTTC,CASSYSTPGNYGYTF
TRBV2,-,TRBJ1-1,-,TGTGCCAGCAGGATCAGGGAGCTGAACACTGAAGCTTTCTTT,CASRIRELNTEAFF
TRBV29-1,-,TRBJ1-1,-,TGCAGCGTTTCCCCGAGGTTCAACACTGAAGCTTTCTTT,CSVSPRFNTEAFF